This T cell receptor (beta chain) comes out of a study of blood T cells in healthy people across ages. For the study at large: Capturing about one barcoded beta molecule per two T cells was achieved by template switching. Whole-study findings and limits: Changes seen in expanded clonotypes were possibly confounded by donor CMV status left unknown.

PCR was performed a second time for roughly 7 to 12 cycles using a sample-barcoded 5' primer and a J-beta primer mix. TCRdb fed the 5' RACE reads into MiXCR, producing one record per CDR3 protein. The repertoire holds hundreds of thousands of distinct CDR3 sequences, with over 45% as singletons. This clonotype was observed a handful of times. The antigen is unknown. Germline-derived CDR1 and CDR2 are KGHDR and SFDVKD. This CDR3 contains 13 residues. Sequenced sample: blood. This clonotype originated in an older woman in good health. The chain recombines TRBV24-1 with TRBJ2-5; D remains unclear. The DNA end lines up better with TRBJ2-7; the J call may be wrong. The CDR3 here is CATSETRYYEQYF. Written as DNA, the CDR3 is TGTGCCACCAGTGAGACGAGATACTACGAGCAGTACTTC.